Each of the 14 T cell receptor beta chains below was sequenced from the same sample in a study of identical twins. In TCRdb, the 5' RACE reads were re-called with MiXCR into one record per CDR3 protein. Here the sample spans 600,000 to 800,000 distinct CDR3 sequences, 21% being singletons. These data also formed part of another study, on T cells expressing NK-cell markers.

Sequencing was carried out using PBMCs. These receptors were obtained from a woman under 30 in good health.

This CDR3 reads CASSLDIEETQYF. In nucleotides, the CDR3 is TGTGCCAGCAGTTTGGACATAGAAGAGACCCAGTACTTC. The chain combines TRBV12-3 or TRBV12-4 with TRBJ2-5; a possible D gene is TRBD1 (5 bases). V lost 3 bases and J lost 3, with 8 bases in between. The CDR3 has 13 amino acids.

V usage is TRBV19 and J usage is TRBJ1-2; tentative D call: TRBD1 (5 bases). The germline CDR1 and CDR2 sequences are LNHDA and SQIVND (reference sequence). The CDR3 covers 16 residues. With 7 bases removed from V and 4 bases from J, the gap between germline ends came to 22 bases. The CDR3 bases are TGTGCCAGTAATCCTCAAGAGGGGACGGGAAGCTATGGCTACACCTTC. Translated, it gives CASNPQEGTGSYGYTF. Full variable domain (missing parts from reference TRBV19 and TRBJ1-2): DGGITQSPKYLFRKEGQNVTLSCEQNLNHDAMYWYRQDPGQGLRLIYYSQIVNDFQKGDIAEGYSVSREKKESFPLTVTSAQKNPTAFYLCASNPQEGTGSYGYTFGSGTRLTVV.

Many counts were recorded for this clonotype. The chain joins TRBV12-3 or TRBV12-4 to TRBJ2-7; D is perhaps TRBD1 or TRBD2 (5 bases each). CDR3 size: 14 residues. V was shortened by 5 bases and J by 2 bases, with 13 bases between the two germline ends. The CDR3 reads CASSPRTGPYEQYF. Written as DNA, the CDR3 is TGTGCCAGCAGTCCCCGGACGGGGCCCTACGAGCAGTACTTC.

This clonotype appeared a few times. J is TRBJ1-1 and V is TRBV5-1; 9 positions match TRBD1. This CDR3 has 16 residues. V lost 3 bases to trimming and J lost 4 bases; unmatched junction nucleotides: 10. Looked up from germline, CDR1 is SGHRS and CDR2 is YFSETQ. CDR3 amino acids: CASSYTGQGRFTEAFF. The DNA of the CDR3 is TGCGCCAGCAGCTACACCGGACAGGGGAGGTTCACTGAAGCTTTCTTT.

V is TRBV9 and J is TRBJ2-3, with 7 nucleotides matching TRBD2. The J segment lost 2 bases and the V segment lost 3 bases, leaving 6 bases of the junction unmatched. Germline V gene sequence: CDR1 SGDLS, CDR2 YYNGEE. The CDR3 runs to 15 residues. As DNA, the CDR3 is TGTGCCAGCAGCGCGCCCAGCGGGGTCACAGATACGCAGTATTTT. This encodes CASSAPSGVTDTQYF.

This clonotype has only a few counts. The chain employs TRBV5-1 and TRBJ2-2; D unresolved. Germline V gives CDR1 SGHRS, CDR2 YFSETQ. Trimming cost V 4 bases and J 10 bases, with 14 bases left between them. The CDR3 has 13 residues. CDR3: CASSIGPPAELFF. In DNA form, the CDR3 reads TGCGCCAGCAGCATAGGACCTCCGGCGGAGCTGTTTTTT.

The CDR3 is CASSQEGTTYEQYF. CDR3 bases: TGTGCCAGCAGCCAGGAAGGGACCACCTACGAGCAGTACTTC. The rearrangement joins TRBV3-1 to TRBJ2-7; TRBD1 or TRBD2 may be the D gene (5 bases each). V dropped 3 bases and J dropped 2 bases, with 11 bases sitting between them. CDR1 is LGHDT, CDR2 YNNKEL, per germline (reference sequence). This CDR3 is built from 14 residues.

This clonotype was seen ten or more times. The genes are TRBV6-4 and TRBJ2-6; possibly TRBD1 for D (5 bases). This CDR3 has 15 amino acids. V lost 2 bases to trimming and J lost 0 bases, with 5 bases between them. The germline V gene has CDR1 MRHNA and CDR2 SNTAGT. CDR3 coding DNA: TGTGCCAGCAGTGACGGACACTCTGGGGCCAACGTCCTGACTTTC. The encoded protein is CASSDGHSGANVLTF.

This clonotype was seen only a few times. This chain joins TRBV18 and TRBJ2-1; 7 positions match TRBD1. This CDR3 comprises 13 residues. CDR1 is KGHSH and CDR2 is LQKENI in the germline V gene. V was clipped by 3 bases and J by 6 bases; unmatched bases: 2. The CDR3 sequence is CASSPRDSNEQFF. In DNA form, the CDR3 reads TGTGCCAGCTCACCCCGGGACAGCAATGAGCAGTTCTTC.

This clonotype was counted many times. The V and J genes are TRBV12-3 or TRBV12-4 and TRBJ2-7; D is possibly TRBD1 (6 bases). CDR3 length equals 12 residues. The V and J ends lost 6 bases and 1 base respectively, with 7 bases between them. CDR3 protein: CASRQGSYEQYF. CDR3 coding DNA: TGTGCCAGCAGACAGGGTTCCTACGAGCAGTACTTC.

This sequence joins TRBV6-6 and TRBJ1-1, with D unresolved. Trimming stripped 7 bases from V and 6 bases from J, with 18 bases between. This CDR3 has 14 residues. The germline CDR1 and CDR2 sequences are MNHNY and SVGAGI (reference sequence). The CDR3 loop is CASNSPPGRAEAFF. In DNA, the CDR3 is TGTGCCAGCAACTCCCCCCCCGGGAGGGCTGAAGCTTTCTTT.

The chain carries TRBV7-2 and TRBJ2-7; unclear D gene. Looked up from germline, CDR1 is SGHTA and CDR2 is FQGNSA. V lost 3 bases and J 0 bases, leaving 18 bases between the germline ends. This CDR3 has 17 amino acids. CDR3 in amino acids: CASSLILVGFSSYEQYF. In DNA form, the CDR3 reads TGTGCCAGCAGCTTGATATTGGTCGGCTTCAGCTCCTACGAGCAGTACTTC.

The rearrangement links TRBV9 to TRBJ2-7; D might be TRBD1 (6 bases). V was trimmed by 7 bases and J by 0 bases, leaving 23 bases between them. CDR3 length: 17 amino acids. Germline CDR1 is SGDLS and CDR2 is YYNGEE. The CDR3 region is CASRGQIPGRISYEQYF. The CDR3 nucleotides read TGTGCCAGCCGCGGACAGATTCCGGGACGGATCTCCTACGAGCAGTACTTC.

This clonotype was detected many times. The chain combines TRBV29-1 with TRBJ2-5, with D possibly matching TRBD1 (5 bases). V was pared by 4 bases and J by 5 bases, with 11 bases between. The CDR3 has 12 residues. Germline assignment: CDR1 SQVTM and CDR2 ANQGSEA. The CDR3 nucleotides read TGCAGCGTTGCGGTCAGGGCTGAGACCCAGTACTTC. It codes for CSVAVRAETQYF.